This TCR beta chain was sequenced for a study of CD8+CD57+ T cells in acquired aplastic anemia. Background on the study: Sorting CD4+ and CD8+ cells gave DNA averaging about 2.9 ug.

Individuals selected for sequencing had exhibited CD8+CD57+ cell expansion on flow cytometry. CDR3 and TCR beta VDJ profiling relied on genomic DNA as the template. TCRdb re-derived calls from the reads in MiXCR, one entry per CDR3 protein. The table has hundreds of thousands of distinct CDR3 sequences, roughly a third seen once. This clonotype came up a few times. The TCR sequence derives from a human donor with aplastic anemia. Sequencing used sorted CD4+, CD8+, or CD8+CD57+ T cells (not recorded which) from PBMCs.

The CDR3 loop reads CASSSRYENSPLHF. The CDR3 DNA reads TGTGCCAGCAGCTCTAGATACGAAAATTCACCCCTCCACTTT. This chain uses TRBV5-6 with TRBJ1-6; D is uncertain. Trimming took 3 bases from V and 7 from J, leaving 11 bases between them. This CDR3 comprises 14 residues. Germline values: CDR1 SGHDT, CDR2 YYEEEE.